Listed below are T cell receptor beta chains from one sample, sequenced in a study of shared clonotypes between healthy human individuals. The protocol was immunoSEQ multiplex PCR, while the TCRdb copy is restricted to in-frame clones and leaves out a portion. The sample holds about 2 million clones, less than 95% seen once. Sample: naive CD8+ T cells sorted from blood. These receptors were obtained from a man in his late teens or twenties in good health. The conserved cysteine and the conserved F or W are not part of the CDR3 here. A D gene is named only where the DNA matches it firmly. The size of a clone is reported for some rows only, either as once, few or many, or as a class for expanded clones.

cdr3_aa j_call v_call d_call clone_size
ASSLGTLQETQY TRBJ2-5 TRBV4-1 - -
ASSARDLSYEQY TRBJ2-7 TRBV6-6 - once
ASSLDPSGGMTGNEQF TRBJ2-1 TRBV7-6 TRBD2 -
ASSQSRAELQETQY TRBJ2-5 TRBV4-3 - -
ASSSVAGRDTGELF TRBJ2-2 TRBV7-9 TRBD2 -
ASSSGQGYEKLF TRBJ1-4 TRBV13 TRBD1 -
ASSQVSGGYEQY TRBJ2-7 TRBV4-1 TRBD1 -
ASSLGQGRYGYT TRBJ1-2 TRBV27 TRBD1 once
ASRDEISSYEQY TRBJ2-7 TRBV19 - -
ASTEMMTGNTIY TRBJ1-3 TRBV19 - -
ASSLQGTQQPQH TRBJ1-5 TRBV27 - -
ASSFTGGMRNTEAF TRBJ1-1 TRBV5-1 TRBD1 -
ASSYSIGQGTYEQY TRBJ2-7 TRBV6-6 TRBD1 -
ASSGGQAISHSGNTIY TRBJ1-3 TRBV6-1 TRBD1 -
ASSSDTGVSPLH TRBJ1-6 TRBV11-2 TRBD1 -
ASTETGQETQY TRBJ2-5 TRBV2 - -
ASSEASGNTGELF TRBJ2-2 TRBV6-1 - -
ASSDPASGYNEQF TRBJ2-1 TRBV10-1 TRBD2 -
ASSLATGSPLH TRBJ1-6 TRBV5-1 - -
ASSVGKLADFTGELF TRBJ2-2 TRBV9 TRBD2 -
ASSLGRVYEQY TRBJ2-7 TRBV27 - -